This T cell receptor (beta chain) was observed in a study of T-cell reconstitution after alpha-beta-depleted transplantation in children. Broader study findings: It was reported that alpha-beta T cells came from several hundred expanded graft clones (about two months after transplant). Newly made T cells mostly supplied T-cell counts and diversity one year after transplant. High day-60 TCRbeta diversity in some patients came from surviving recipient T cells and thymic progenitors.

The CDR3 is made up of 14 amino acids. Trimming pared 0 bases from V and 5 bases from J, leaving 10 bases between. Germline CDR1 reads SGDLS; CDR2 reads YYNGEE. Unique molecular identifiers featured in how the TCRbeta library was prepared. TCRdb re-derived calls from the PCR reads in MiXCR, one entry per CDR3 protein. The data show 670,000 or so distinct CDR3 sequences, with about an eighth seen just once and around 0.8% held by the top ten. At least ten counts were recorded for this clonotype. Its antigen is not known. The source material was PBMCs, sampled before TCRalphabeta/CD19-depleted stem cell transplant. The sequence was collected from a girl aged 2-15 years with congenital amegakaryocytic thrombocytopenia, due to receive a stem cell transplant. The chain links TRBV9 to TRBJ2-3; D not certain. CDR3 region: CASSVVPGRDTQYF. The CDR3 coding sequence is TGTGCCAGCAGCGTAGTTCCCGGCCGAGATACGCAGTATTTT.